One and the same sample provided the 30 T cell receptor beta chains below, sequenced in a study of CD8+ T cells in alopecia areata. Described treatment: oral pan-JAK inhibitor, 5-10 mg twice daily. cDNA prepared by RNA extraction and subsequent reverse transcription served as the template for sequencing. Measured with immunoSEQ multiplex PCR; TCRdb has only the in-frame clones, and not every one. This sample has approximately 210,000 clones, with approximately 72% found just once. The material was CD4+ T cells sorted from blood, obtained around week 44, from a patient treated with tofacitinib. The receptors stem from a human donor with alopecia areata.

The V call is TRBV7-3, the J call TRBJ2-3; D is unresolved. The CDR3 extends over 13 amino acids. The ends were cut back, 2 bases at V and 5 bases at J, with 8 bases in the middle. Per germline, CDR1 SGHTA and CDR2 FQGTGA. The CDR3 sequence: CASSLPKGDTQYF. CDR3 coding DNA: TGTGCCAGCAGCTTACCTAAAGGAGATACGCAGTATTTT.

The chain couples TRBV29-1 to TRBJ1-5; D is undetermined. This CDR3 has 12 amino acids. CDR1 and CDR2 (germline): SQVTM, ANQGSEA. Between the trimmed V and J ends, which lost 6 bases and 2 bases, there was a span of 8 bases. The CDR3 protein is CSVRSGNQPQHF. CDR3 DNA: TGCAGCGTACGATCGGGCAATCAGCCCCAGCATTTT.

This chain connects TRBV29-1 to TRBJ2-3, with D perhaps matching TRBD2 (5 bases). CDR1 SQVTM and CDR2 ANQGSEA come from the germline V gene. V dropped 4 bases and J dropped 2 bases, with 10 bases sitting between them. The CDR3 is 13 residues long. The CDR3 region has the DNA TGCAGCGTTGTGGGTAGCGACACAGATACGCAGTATTTT. Amino acid sequence: CSVVGSDTDTQYF.

Concerning this clone: A clone one base away is much larger, so this may be a read error. Other DNA sequences in this specimen translate into the identical CDR3. The chain links TRBV7-9 to TRBJ2-5; D unresolved. Germline-derived CDR1 and CDR2 are SEHNR and FQNEAQ (reference sequence). Trimming left V 2 bases short and J 2 bases short, with 0 bases between. CDR3 length: 11 residues. The CDR3 reads CASSLQETQYF. The CDR3 DNA follows: TGTGCCAGCAGCTTACAAGAGACCCAGTACTTC.

This clone was found a few times. The chain carries TRBV7-2 and TRBJ2-3; 8 nucleotides agree with TRBD2. V trimming: 1 base; J trimming: 5 bases; junction bases outside the gene matches: 2. The length of the CDR3 is 14 residues. Germline V CDR1 and CDR2: SGHTA, FQGNSA. The CDR3 nucleotides are TGTGCCAGCAGCTTAGTGGCGGGGGGAGATACGCAGTATTTT. Protein product: CASSLVAGGDTQYF.

There are a few counts of this clone. The V call is TRBV5-1, the J call TRBJ2-6; weak D call: TRBD2 (7 bases). V gave up 3 bases and J gave up 3 bases, with 22 bases separating them. The CDR3 has 19 amino acids. Germline V gene lookup returns CDR1 SGHRS and CDR2 YFSETQ. CDR3 in amino acids: CASSSEPGGRRNGANVLTF. The CDR3 region has the DNA TGCGCCAGCAGCTCGGAACCCGGGGGGCGCCGGAATGGGGCCAACGTCCTGACTTTC.

The chain combines TRBV5-1 with TRBJ2-2; D remains unclear. CDR3 length equals 16 residues. CDR1 and CDR2 from the germline V gene are SGHRS and YFSETQ. V was pared by 0 bases and J by 5 bases, with 14 bases between. The CDR3 sequence: CASSLEAWVKTGELFF. The DNA for the CDR3 is TGCGCCAGCAGCTTGGAGGCCTGGGTGAAAACCGGGGAGCTGTTTTTT.

The chain carries TRBV30 and TRBJ1-6, with D tentatively TRBD1 (6 bases). The V end was cut by 3 bases, the J end by 7 bases, with 13 bases between. CDR3 length equals 14 residues. Germline V gene lookup returns CDR1 GTSNPN and CDR2 SVGIG (reference sequence). CDR3 protein: CAWSRGEENSPLHF. The CDR3 DNA is TGTGCCTGGAGCAGGGGAGAGGAAAATTCACCCCTCCACTTT. The full variable domain, rest sourced from reference TRBV30 and TRBJ1-6, is SQTIHQWPATLVQPVGSPLSLECTVEGTSNPNLYWYRQAAGRGLQLLFYSVGIGQISSEVPQNLSASRPQDRQFILSSKKLLLSDSGFYLCAWSRGEENSPLHFGNGTRLTVT.

This sequence joins TRBV7-2 and TRBJ1-1; D gene ambiguous. The V gene lost 5 bases and the J gene lost 1 base, with 8 bases spanning the gap. In germline, CDR1 is SGHTA, CDR2 FQGNSA. There are 13 residues in the CDR3. Here the CDR3 reads CASSRTQNTEAFF. CDR3 sequence (DNA): TGTGCCAGCAGCCGGACCCAGAACACTGAAGCTTTCTTT.

The chain employs TRBV30 and TRBJ2-6; D gene unclear. The germline V gene has CDR1 GTSNPN and CDR2 SVGIG (reference sequence). V was pared by 0 bases and J by 1 base, with 7 bases between. CDR3 length: 15 amino acids. This CDR3 reads CAWSVSSSGANVLTF. CDR3 sequence (DNA): TGTGCCTGGAGTGTGAGCTCTTCTGGGGCCAACGTCCTGACTTTC.

This clone was seen only a few times. The rearrangement joins TRBV7-3 to TRBJ2-1, with 8 bases lining up with TRBD2. Per the germline V gene, CDR1 is SGHTA and CDR2 is FQGTGA. Trimming removed 0 bases from V and 8 bases from J; junction bases left unmatched: 3. This CDR3 comprises 14 residues. CDR3 nucleotide sequence: TGTGCCAGCAGCTTAACTAGCGGGGTGCATGAGCAGTTCTTC. Its protein product is CASSLTSGVHEQFF.

J is TRBJ1-2 and V is TRBV29-1; D might be TRBD1 (6 bases). V lost 4 bases and J lost 13, with 22 bases in between. The CDR3 spans 13 residues. Germline V gene sequence: CDR1 SQVTM, CDR2 ANQGSEA. The CDR3 DNA sequence: TGCAGCGTTGGTAGTCCGGCACAGGGAGAGAGCACCTTC. As protein: CSVGSPAQGESTF.

This clone has only one observation. The rearrangement uses TRBV5-5 and TRBJ1-1, with D perhaps matching TRBD1 (5 bases). V lost 5 bases to trimming and J lost 0 bases, with 23 bases between them. The CDR3 contains 18 residues. Germline-derived CDR1 and CDR2 are SGHKS and YYEKEE (reference sequence). The CDR3, as DNA: TGTGCCAGCAGTTCCCGCGGGGCAACAACAGCAGTGAACACTGAAGCTTTCTTT. Protein sequence: CASSSRGATTAVNTEAFF.

The V call is TRBV6-1, the J call TRBJ2-5, with D possibly matching TRBD1 (6 bases). Trimming pared 5 bases from V and 5 bases from J, leaving 15 bases between. The CDR3 runs to 14 residues. Germline values: CDR1 MNHNS, CDR2 SASEGT. The DNA of the CDR3 is TGTGCCAGCAGTTTTGGGACAACGCTGGAGACCCAGTACTTC. Its protein product is CASSFGTTLETQYF.

J is TRBJ2-5 and V is TRBV27; D is possibly TRBD1 (6 bases). Per germline, CDR1 MNHEY and CDR2 SMNVEV (reference sequence). Trimming removed 5 bases from V and 6 bases from J, with 13 bases in between. This CDR3 spans 13 amino acids. CDR3 in amino acids: CASSPGQTQTQYF. CDR3 bases: TGTGCCAGCAGTCCCGGACAGACTCAGACCCAGTACTTC.

This chain links TRBV29-1 with TRBJ2-4, with 7 bases matching TRBD1. The CDR3 is made up of 14 amino acids. Germline V gene lookup returns CDR1 SQVTM and CDR2 ANQGSEA. V lost 4 bases and J lost 10; bases outside the gene matches: 13. The CDR3 DNA sequence: TGCAGCGTTGGTTTGGACAGGACGTCTGGGATTCAGTACTTC. Protein sequence: CSVGLDRTSGIQYF. The complete variable domain, with remaining parts taken from reference TRBV29-1 and TRBJ2-4, reads SAVISQKPSRDICQRGTSLTIQCQVDSQVTMMFWYRQQPGQSLTLIATANQGSEATYESGFVIDKFPISRPNLTFSTLTVSNMSPEDSSIYLCSVGLDRTSGIQYFGAGTRLSVL.

In DNA form, the CDR3 reads TGTGCCAGTAAGGGGCAGGGGGCGAGCCAAAAACTGTTTTTT. It encodes CASKGQGASQKLFF. This rearrangement joins TRBV19 to TRBJ1-4, with 8 nucleotides matching TRBD1. Germline V CDR1 and CDR2: LNHDA, SQIVND (reference sequence). CDR3 size: 14 residues. V gave up 7 bases and J gave up 9 bases; unmatched junction bases: 10.

The V gene is TRBV2, the J gene TRBJ2-6, with D maybe TRBD2 (5 bases). The V end was cut by 3 bases, the J end by 6 bases, with 12 bases between. Per germline, CDR1 SNHLY and CDR2 FYNNEI. The CDR3 contains 15 residues. The CDR3 here is CASSEAGELANVLTF. In nucleotides, the CDR3 is TGTGCCAGCAGTGAGGCCGGGGAGTTGGCCAACGTCCTGACTTTC.

This chain uses TRBV5-1 with TRBJ2-3; 9 bases are a match to TRBD2. V lost 6 bases to trimming and J lost 2 bases; unmatched junction nucleotides: 1. The CDR3 covers 13 residues. Germline assignment: CDR1 SGHRS and CDR2 YFSETQ. CDR3 in DNA: TGCGCCAGCACTAGCGGGGTCACAGATACGCAGTATTTT. As protein: CASTSGVTDTQYF.

The chain uses TRBV29-1 and TRBJ1-6; TRBD1 might be the D (6 bases). CDR1 and CDR2 (germline): SQVTM, ANQGSEA. V gave up 7 bases and J gave up 7 bases, with 14 bases separating them. CDR3 size: 13 residues. The CDR3, as DNA: TGCAGCGCCTCACAGGGTAACAATTCACCCCTCCACTTT. Protein: CSASQGNNSPLHF.

This sequence joins TRBV29-1 and TRBJ2-7; D is undetermined. V lost 3 bases to trimming and J lost 6 bases, with 9 bases between them. Germline V CDR1 and CDR2: SQVTM, ANQGSEA. The CDR3 sequence is 11 residues long. The CDR3: CSVDARGEQYF. The CDR3 bases are TGCAGCGTTGACGCGCGTGGCGAGCAGTACTTC.

The J gene is TRBJ1-2, the V gene TRBV5-1, with unresolved D. CDR1 is SGHRS, CDR2 YFSETQ, per germline. The CDR3 length is 12 residues. V was clipped by 2 bases and J by 8 bases, with 10 bases between them. CDR3 in amino acids: CASSLTEVGYTF. CDR3 nucleotide sequence: TGCGCCAGCAGCTTAACGGAAGTCGGCTACACCTTC.

This clone was picked up a small number of times. The rearrangement links TRBV23-1 to TRBJ1-2; D is uncertain. TRBV23-1 is an open reading frame whose function is uncertain. This CDR3 has 13 residues. V was trimmed by 6 bases and J by 7 bases, leaving 15 bases between them. Here the CDR3 DNA reads TGCGCCAGCAGGCGATCCGGACCGCGTGGCTACACCTTC. Amino acids: CASRRSGPRGYTF.

The V and J genes are TRBV2 and TRBJ2-7, with D maybe TRBD1 (6 bases). CDR3 length: 13 residues. Germline CDR1 and CDR2: SNHLY and FYNNEI. Between the trimmed V and J ends, which lost 10 bases and 2 bases, there was a span of 15 bases. The CDR3 sequence: CATADRHPYEQYF. The DNA for the CDR3 is TGTGCCACCGCCGACAGGCACCCCTACGAGCAGTACTTC. Supplemented by reference TRBV2 and TRBJ2-7, the full variable domain reads EPEVTQTPSHQVTQMGQEVILRCVPISNHLYFYWYRQILGQKVEFLVSFYNNEISEKSEIFDDQFSVERPDGSNFTLKIRSTKLEDSAMYFCATADRHPYEQYFGPGTRLTVT.

This chain connects TRBV19 to TRBJ1-6, with D unresolved. This CDR3 is 14 amino acids long. Germline V gene lookup returns CDR1 LNHDA and CDR2 SQIVND (reference sequence). The V end lost 5 bases, the J end lost 10 bases, and 15 bases lay between the germline ends. The CDR3: CASSPQVVGSPLHF. CDR3 nucleotides: TGTGCCAGTAGTCCCCAAGTCGTGGGATCACCCCTCCACTTT. The full variable domain, completed using reference TRBV19 and TRBJ1-6, is DGGITQSPKYLFRKEGQNVTLSCEQNLNHDAMYWYRQDPGQGLRLIYYSQIVNDFQKGDIAEGYSVSREKKESFPLTVTSAQKNPTAFYLCASSPQVVGSPLHFGNGTRLTVT.

This clone was seen once. The CDR3 nucleotides read TGTGCCAGCGGCAGAAGCGGGACTTTCGGTGAGCAGTTCTTC. It translates to CASGRSGTFGEQFF. This chain joins TRBV9 and TRBJ2-1; 7 bases are a match to TRBD2. The CDR3 sequence is 14 residues long. The junction had 13 bases not matched to a gene; V was cut back by 7 bases and J by 9 bases. Germline CDR1 is SGDLS and CDR2 is YYNGEE.

The gene calls are TRBV29-1 and TRBJ1-1; possibly TRBD1 for D (5 bases). The germline V and J ends were trimmed by 1 base and 5 bases, with 11 bases remaining between them. The CDR3 sequence is 13 residues long. The germline CDR1 and CDR2 sequences are SQVTM and ANQGSEA. In DNA, the CDR3 is TGCAGCGTTGAAGTGGGGGTCAGAACTGAAGCTTTCTTT. It is translated as CSVEVGVRTEAFF.

The V gene is TRBV29-1, the J gene TRBJ1-1; D may be TRBD1 (6 bases). Trimming cost V 6 bases and J 2 bases, with 16 bases left between them. The germline gives CDR1 SQVTM, CDR2 ANQGSEA. CDR3 size: 14 residues. The CDR3 reads CSVGTRQANTEAFF. The CDR3 nucleotides read TGCAGCGTCGGGACCCGACAGGCTAACACTGAAGCTTTCTTT. Based on the CDR3 plus reference TRBV29-1 and TRBJ1-1, the full variable domain is SAVISQKPSRDICQRGTSLTIQCQVDSQVTMMFWYRQQPGQSLTLIATANQGSEATYESGFVIDKFPISRPNLTFSTLTVSNMSPEDSSIYLCSVGTRQANTEAFFGQGTRLTVV.

The sample holds a few counts of this clone. The chain combines TRBV29-1 with TRBJ1-2; D perhaps matches TRBD1 (5 bases). The germline V gene has CDR1 SQVTM and CDR2 ANQGSEA. This CDR3 contains 12 residues. Trimming took 7 bases from V and 3 from J, leaving 12 bases between them. CDR3 region: CSGGEGHYGYTF. CDR3 coding DNA: TGCAGCGGGGGGGAAGGGCACTATGGCTACACCTTC.

V is TRBV6-1 and J is TRBJ2-2; 8 bases map to TRBD1. This CDR3 has 14 residues. The germline V gene encodes CDR1 MNHNS and CDR2 SASEGT. V lost 10 bases and J lost 1; bases outside the gene matches: 5. Here the CDR3 DNA reads TGTGCCACCAAGGGGACAGGGAACACCGGGGAGCTGTTTTTT. It yields the protein CATKGTGNTGELFF.